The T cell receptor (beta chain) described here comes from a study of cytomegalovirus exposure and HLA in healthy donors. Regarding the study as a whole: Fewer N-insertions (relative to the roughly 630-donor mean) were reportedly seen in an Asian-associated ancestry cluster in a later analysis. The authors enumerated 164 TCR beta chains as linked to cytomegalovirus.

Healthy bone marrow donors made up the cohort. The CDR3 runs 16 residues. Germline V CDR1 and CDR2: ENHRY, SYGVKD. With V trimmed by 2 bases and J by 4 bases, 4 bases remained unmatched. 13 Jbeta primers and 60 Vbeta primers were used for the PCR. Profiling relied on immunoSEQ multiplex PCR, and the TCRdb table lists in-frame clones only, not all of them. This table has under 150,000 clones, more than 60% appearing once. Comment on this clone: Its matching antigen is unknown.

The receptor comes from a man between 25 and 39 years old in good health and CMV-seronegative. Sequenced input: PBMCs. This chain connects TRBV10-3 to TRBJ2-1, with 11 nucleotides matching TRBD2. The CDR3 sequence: CAISEATSGDYNEQFF. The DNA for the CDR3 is TGTGCCATCAGTGAGGCGACTAGCGGGGATTACAATGAGCAGTTCTTC.